These T cell receptor beta chains were read from a single sample in a study of graft-versus-host responses after intestinal transplantation. Data came from immunoSEQ multiplex PCR; TCRdb stores just in-frame clones and leaves some out. The data contain nearly 100,000 clones, 75% to 95% of them seen just once; the ten biggest clones take up roughly a sixth. Here the sequenced sample was PBMCs, taken 450 to 480 days after intestinal transplant. Receptors were obtained from a human patient who received an intestinal transplant, so some T cells may come from the graft donor. Both conserved end residues are part of each CDR3. The D gene is left open where the match is weak. Part of the rows lack a size; the others show once, few, many or a class for expanded clones.

v_call	clone_size	d_call	j_call	cdr3_aa	cdr3_nt
TRBV6-5	.	TRBD1	TRBJ2-7	CASSYTGTESHEQYF	TGTGCCAGCAGTTACACCGGGACAGAGTCCCACGAGCAGTACTTC
TRBV6-1	.	.	TRBJ1-3	CASSEAGAAGNTIYF	TGTGCCAGCAGTGAAGCCGGGGCGGCTGGAAACACCATATATTTT
TRBV2	.	TRBD1	TRBJ2-6	CASRTGGSGANVLTF	TGTGCCAGCAGAACAGGGGGTTCTGGGGCCAACGTCCTGACTTTC
TRBV23-1	.	TRBD1	TRBJ1-2	CASSQRDRGGYTF	TGCGCCAGCAGTCAACGGGACAGGGGTGGCTACACCTTC
TRBV2	.	.	TRBJ1-1	CASSDRDLRAFF	TGTGCCAGCAGTGATCGGGACTTGAGGGCTTTCTTT
TRBV19	.	.	TRBJ1-2	CASARQLRNYGYTF	TGTGCCAGTGCCCGACAGCTACGAAACTATGGCTACACCTTC
TRBV2	once	.	TRBJ1-2	CASRPGTASNYGYTF	TGTGCCAGCAGACCCGGGACGGCCTCTAACTATGGCTACACCTTC
TRBV19	.	TRBD2	TRBJ2-1	CASSQGLAKLNNEQFF	TGTGCCAGTAGCCAAGGACTAGCCAAATTGAACAATGAGCAGTTCTTC
TRBV6-1	.	TRBD1	TRBJ1-5	CASSDGQGGNQPQHF	TGTGCCAGCAGTGATGGACAGGGTGGCAATCAGCCCCAGCATTTT
TRBV6-1	.	.	TRBJ2-1	CASSPGRQNEQFF	TGTGCCAGCAGTCCCGGACGGCAAAATGAGCAGTTCTTC
TRBV6-5	.	TRBD1	TRBJ1-6	CASSSNSRGINSPLHF	TGTGCCAGCAGTTCGAATAGCAGGGGGATCAACTCACCCCTCCACTTT
TRBV4-2	few	.	TRBJ1-1	CASSQGGINTEAFF	TGTGCCAGCAGCCAAGGAGGGATCAACACTGAAGCTTTCTTT
TRBV9	.	.	TRBJ2-7	CASSKAGTTEQYF	TGTGCCAGCAGCAAAGCGGGCACAACCGAGCAGTACTTC
TRBV20-1	.	.	TRBJ2-7	CSARPEEVQYF	TGCAGTGCTAGACCAGAGGAGGTGCAGTACTTC
TRBV11-2	.	.	TRBJ1-1	CASSEHLGAATEAFF	TGTGCCAGCAGCGAACATTTAGGGGCCGCCACTGAAGCTTTCTTT
TRBV6-5	.	TRBD1	TRBJ1-1	CASSYSVGTGGYEAFF	TGTGCCAGCAGTTACTCCGTCGGGACAGGCGGATATGAAGCTTTCTTT
TRBV5-1	.	TRBD2	TRBJ2-1	CASSLVPLAGANEQFF	TGCGCCAGCAGCTTGGTCCCGCTAGCGGGGGCCAATGAGCAGTTCTTC
TRBV7-8	.	.	TRBJ1-6	CASSAGTPSSYNSPLHF	TGTGCCAGCAGCGCCGGGACTCCGAGCTCCTATAATTCACCCCTCCACTTT
TRBV5-4	.	.	TRBJ1-3	CASSLAPQAHSGNTIYF	TGTGCCAGCAGCTTGGCCCCGCAGGCCCACTCTGGAAACACCATATATTTT
TRBV10-3	.	TRBD2	TRBJ2-1	CAISPGLAGGPVDEQFF	TGTGCCATCAGCCCCGGACTAGCGGGGGGCCCGGTTGATGAGCAGTTCTTC
TRBV6-5	once	.	TRBJ1-1	CASSITQGNTEAFF	TGTGCCAGCAGTATTACCCAGGGGAACACTGAGGCTTTCTTT
TRBV12-5	.	TRBD1	TRBJ2-2	CASGRGQNANTGELFF	TGTGCTAGTGGCCGGGGACAGAACGCGAACACCGGGGAGCTGTTTTTT
TRBV5-1	.	.	TRBJ1-2	CASRVRGAENGYTF	TGCGCCAGCCGGGTGAGGGGGGCCGAAAATGGCTACACCTTC
TRBV6-5	few	TRBD1	TRBJ2-7	CASSGQGREQYF	TGTGCCAGCAGTGGACAGGGCAGGGAGCAGTACTTC
TRBV9	.	.	TRBJ1-3	CASSVENRISGNTIYF	TGTGCCAGCAGCGTAGAAAACCGGATCTCTGGAAACACCATATATTTT
TRBV7-8	.	.	TRBJ2-7	CASSSTRSYEQYF	TGTGCCAGCAGCTCCACTAGATCCTACGAGCAGTACTTC
TRBV2	.	.	TRBJ2-1	CASSQKENEQFF	TGTGCCAGCAGTCAAAAGGAGAATGAGCAGTTCTTC
TRBV6-5	.	.	TRBJ2-3	CASFSAHGDTQYF	TGTGCCAGCTTCTCGGCCCACGGAGATACGCAGTATTTT
TRBV6-5	.	.	TRBJ1-2	CASSYGRDYGYTF	TGTGCCAGCAGTTATGGGAGAGACTATGGCTACACCTTC
TRBV7-9	.	TRBD2	TRBJ2-5	CASSKGLAGVYQETQYF	TGTGCCAGCAGCAAGGGACTAGCGGGGGTCTACCAAGAGACCCAGTACTTC
TRBV6-1	.	.	TRBJ1-5	CASSLQYDQPQHF	TGTGCCAGCAGCCTGCAATATGATCAGCCCCAGCATTTT
TRBV10-3	.	.	TRBJ1-5	CATRRENQPQHF	TGTGCCACCCGACGGGAGAATCAGCCCCAGCATTTT
TRBV6-1	.	.	TRBJ2-7	CASMRYEQYF	TGTGCCAGCATGCGTTACGAGCAGTACTTC
TRBV18	.	.	TRBJ1-5	CASSPTGARNQPQHF	TGTGCCAGCTCACCGACGGGGGCACGAAATCAGCCCCAGCATTTT
TRBV7-9	.	TRBD1	TRBJ2-2	CASSPGQGTGELFF	TGTGCCAGCAGCCCAGGACAGGGAACCGGGGAGCTGTTTTTT
TRBV19	.	TRBD1	TRBJ1-5	CASSIQISGQRQPQHF	TGTGCCAGTAGTATACAAATCTCGGGACAGCGGCAGCCCCAGCATTTT
TRBV19	.	TRBD1	TRBJ2-7	CASSWGQAGEQYF	TGTGCCAGTAGTTGGGGACAGGCTGGCGAGCAGTACTTC
TRBV19	.	.	TRBJ1-2	CASSGVGYTF	TGTGCCAGTAGTGGGGTGGGCTACACCTTC
TRBV9	few	.	TRBJ1-1	CASSVEGVGSEAFF	TGTGCCAGCAGCGTAGAGGGGGTAGGTTCTGAAGCTTTCTTT
TRBV14	.	.	TRBJ2-7	CASSQDTETGISYEQYF	TGTGCCAGCAGCCAAGATACGGAGACAGGTATATCCTACGAGCAGTACTTC
TRBV19	.	.	TRBJ2-1	CASSMGISNEQFF	TGTGCCAGTAGTATGGGGATAAGCAATGAGCAGTTCTTC
TRBV5-1	.	.	TRBJ1-3	CASSTGQTSGNTIYF	TGCGCCAGCAGTACCGGTCAAACCTCTGGAAACACCATATATTTT
TRBV4-1	once	.	TRBJ1-5	CASSQRDVSNQPQHF	TGCGCCAGCAGCCAAAGGGACGTTAGCAATCAGCCCCAGCATTTT
TRBV7-3	.	.	TRBJ2-7	CASSHTTREMRSEQYF	TGTGCCAGCAGCCACACAACCAGGGAAATGAGAAGCGAGCAGTACTTC
TRBV12-2	.	.	TRBJ1-1	CASRLAPGPEAFF	TGTGCAAGTCGCTTAGCGCCCGGGCCTGAAGCTTTCTTT
TRBV9	.	.	TRBJ1-3	CASSVGGQGNTIYF	TGTGCCAGCAGCGTAGGGGGTCAAGGAAACACCATATATTTT
TRBV12-5	few	TRBD2	TRBJ2-4	CASARGGQRNIQYF	TGTGCTAGTGCCCGGGGGGGACAAAGGAACATTCAGTACTTC
TRBV28	.	TRBD2	TRBJ2-3	CASSLSAGGRGTDTQYF	TGTGCCAGCAGTTTATCGGCGGGGGGGCGTGGCACAGATACGCAGTATTTT
TRBV4-1	.	TRBD1	TRBJ2-7	CASSQGVTGVNYEQYF	TGCGCCAGCAGCCAAGGAGTTACAGGGGTGAACTACGAGCAGTACTTC